The clone carrying this TCR beta chain has just one count. As yet, its antigen is unknown. The data originate from a study of Tregs in tolerant kidney transplant recipients. Study conclusions and caveats: The most relevant donor-specific Treg TCRbeta repertoire apparently came from expansion with activated donor B cells.

Trimming cost V 6 bases and J 4 bases; bases outside gene matches: 11. The germline gives CDR1 MGHRA, CDR2 YSYEKL. The CDR3 extends over 16 amino acids. The method was immunoSEQ multiplex PCR; TCRdb's version includes in-frame clones alone and lacks a portion of them. The sample lists under 100,000 clones, 90% to 95% occurring once. The sequence was obtained from a human donor in good health. Source material: CD8+ T cells from blood. The chain combines TRBV4-1 with TRBJ2-3, with TRBD2 matching over 9 bases. CDR3 bases: TGCGCCAGCAGAAACGACCGCGGGGGGGCGTCAGATACGCAGTATTTT. It is translated as CASRNDRGGASDTQYF.